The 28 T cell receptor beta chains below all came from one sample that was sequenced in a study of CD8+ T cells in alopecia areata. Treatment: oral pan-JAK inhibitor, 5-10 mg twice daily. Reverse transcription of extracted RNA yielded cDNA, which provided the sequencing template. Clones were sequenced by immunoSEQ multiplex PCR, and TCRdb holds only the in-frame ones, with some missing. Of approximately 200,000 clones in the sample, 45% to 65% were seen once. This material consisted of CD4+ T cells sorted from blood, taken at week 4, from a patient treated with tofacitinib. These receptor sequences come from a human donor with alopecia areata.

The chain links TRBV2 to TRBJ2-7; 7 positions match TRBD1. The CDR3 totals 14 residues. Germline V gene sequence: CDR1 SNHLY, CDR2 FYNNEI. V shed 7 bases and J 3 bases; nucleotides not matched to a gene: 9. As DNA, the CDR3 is TGTGCCAGCAACAGGGGTAGGTCGGGCTACGAGCAGTACTTC. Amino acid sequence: CASNRGRSGYEQYF.

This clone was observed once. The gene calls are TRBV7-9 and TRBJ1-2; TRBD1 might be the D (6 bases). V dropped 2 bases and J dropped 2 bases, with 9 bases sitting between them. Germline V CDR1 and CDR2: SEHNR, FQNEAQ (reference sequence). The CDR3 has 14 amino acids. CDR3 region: CASSLTGNNYGYTF. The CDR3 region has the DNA TGTGCCAGCAGCTTAACAGGGAACAACTATGGCTACACCTTC.

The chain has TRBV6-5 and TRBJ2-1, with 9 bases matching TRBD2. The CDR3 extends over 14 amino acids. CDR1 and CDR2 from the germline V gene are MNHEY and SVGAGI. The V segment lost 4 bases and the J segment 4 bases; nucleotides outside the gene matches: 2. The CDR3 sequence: CASSLAGVYNEQFF. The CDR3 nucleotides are TGTGCCAGCAGTTTAGCGGGAGTATACAATGAGCAGTTCTTC.

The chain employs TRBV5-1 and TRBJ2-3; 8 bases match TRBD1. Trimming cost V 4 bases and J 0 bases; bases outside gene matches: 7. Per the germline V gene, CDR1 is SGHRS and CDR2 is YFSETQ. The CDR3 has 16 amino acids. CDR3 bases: TGCGCCAGCAGCGACTGGGACAGGACCAGCACAGATACGCAGTATTTT. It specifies CASSDWDRTSTDTQYF.

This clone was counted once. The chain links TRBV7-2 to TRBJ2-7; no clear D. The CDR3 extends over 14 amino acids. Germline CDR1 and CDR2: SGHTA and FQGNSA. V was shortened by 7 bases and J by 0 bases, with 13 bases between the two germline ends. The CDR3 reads CASTMDPDSYEQYF. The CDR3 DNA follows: TGTGCCAGCACCATGGATCCGGACTCCTACGAGCAGTACTTC.

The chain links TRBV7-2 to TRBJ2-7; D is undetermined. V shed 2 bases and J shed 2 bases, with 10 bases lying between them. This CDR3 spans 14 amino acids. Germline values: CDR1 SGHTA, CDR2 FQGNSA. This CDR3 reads CASSLSGHAYEQYF. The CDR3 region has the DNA TGTGCCAGCAGCTTATCAGGCCACGCCTACGAGCAGTACTTC.

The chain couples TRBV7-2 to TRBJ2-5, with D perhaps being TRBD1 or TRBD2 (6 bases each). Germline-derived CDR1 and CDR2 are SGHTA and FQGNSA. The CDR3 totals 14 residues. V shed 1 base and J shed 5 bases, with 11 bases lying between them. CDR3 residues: CASSLVSGAETQYF. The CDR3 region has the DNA TGTGCCAGCAGCTTAGTATCGGGGGCGGAGACCCAGTACTTC.

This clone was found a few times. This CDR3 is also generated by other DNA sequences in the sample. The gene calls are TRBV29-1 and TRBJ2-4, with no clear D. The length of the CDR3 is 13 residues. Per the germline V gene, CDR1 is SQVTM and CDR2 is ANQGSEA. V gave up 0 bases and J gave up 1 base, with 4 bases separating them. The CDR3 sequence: CSVEDRAKNIQYF. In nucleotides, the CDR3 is TGCAGCGTTGAAGATCGGGCCAAAAACATTCAGTACTTC. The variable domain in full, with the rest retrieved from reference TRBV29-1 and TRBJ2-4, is SAVISQKPSRDICQRGTSLTIQCQVDSQVTMMFWYRQQPGQSLTLIATANQGSEATYESGFVIDKFPISRPNLTFSTLTVSNMSPEDSSIYLCSVEDRAKNIQYFGAGTRLSVL.

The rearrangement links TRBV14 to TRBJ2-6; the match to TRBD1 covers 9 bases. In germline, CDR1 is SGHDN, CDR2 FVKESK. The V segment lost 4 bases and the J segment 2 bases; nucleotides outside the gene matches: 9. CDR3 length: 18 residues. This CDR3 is CASSRRPGQGTGANVLTF. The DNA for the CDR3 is TGTGCCAGCAGCCGGAGGCCGGGACAGGGCACTGGGGCCAACGTCCTGACTTTC.

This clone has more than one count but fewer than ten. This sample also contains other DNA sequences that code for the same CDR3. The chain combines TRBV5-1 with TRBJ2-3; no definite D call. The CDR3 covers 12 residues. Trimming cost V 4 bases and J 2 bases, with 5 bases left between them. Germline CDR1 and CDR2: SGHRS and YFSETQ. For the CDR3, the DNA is TGCGCCAGCAGCCCCGACACAGATACGCAGTATTTT. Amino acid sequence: CASSPDTDTQYF.

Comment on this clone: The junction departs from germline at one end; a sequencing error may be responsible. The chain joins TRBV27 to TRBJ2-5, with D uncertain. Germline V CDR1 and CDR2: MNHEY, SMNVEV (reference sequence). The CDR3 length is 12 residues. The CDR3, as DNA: TGTGCCAGCAGTTTACCGCAAGGGACCCAGTACTTC. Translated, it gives CASSLPQGTQYF.

The CDR3 reads CASSQLNPRGTQYF. CDR3 coding DNA: TGCGCCAGCAGTCAATTGAATCCCAGGGGGACCCAGTACTTC. The chain joins TRBV23-1 to TRBJ2-5, with D possibly being TRBD1 (6 bases). TRBV23-1 is recorded as an ORF, its role being uncertain. The CDR3 consists of 14 residues. Trimming pared 1 base from V and 7 bases from J, leaving 13 bases between.

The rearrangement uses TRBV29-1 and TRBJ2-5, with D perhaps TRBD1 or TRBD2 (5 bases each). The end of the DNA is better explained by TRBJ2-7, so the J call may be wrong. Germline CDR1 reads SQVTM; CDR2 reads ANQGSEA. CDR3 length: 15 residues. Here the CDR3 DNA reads TGCAGCGTTGTGGGGCCGGCGGGTGTGGGCCACGAGCAGTACTTC. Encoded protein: CSVVGPAGVGHEQYF.

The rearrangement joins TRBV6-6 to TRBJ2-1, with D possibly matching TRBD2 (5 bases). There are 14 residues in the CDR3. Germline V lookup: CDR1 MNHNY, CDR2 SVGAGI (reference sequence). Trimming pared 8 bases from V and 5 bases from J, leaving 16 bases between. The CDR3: CASYRAGRDNEQFF. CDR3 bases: TGTGCCAGCTACCGCGCGGGCCGGGACAATGAGCAGTTCTTC.

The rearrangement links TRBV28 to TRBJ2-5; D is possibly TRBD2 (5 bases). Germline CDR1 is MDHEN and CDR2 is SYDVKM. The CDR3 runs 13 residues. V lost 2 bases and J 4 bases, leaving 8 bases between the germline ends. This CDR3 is CASSLTSGETQYF. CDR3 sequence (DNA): TGTGCCAGCAGTTTAACCAGCGGAGAGACCCAGTACTTC.

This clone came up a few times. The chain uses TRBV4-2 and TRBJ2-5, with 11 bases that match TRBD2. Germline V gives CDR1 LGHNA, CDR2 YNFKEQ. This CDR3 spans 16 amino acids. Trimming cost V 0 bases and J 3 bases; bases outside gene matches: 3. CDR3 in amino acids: CASSQELLAGEETQYF. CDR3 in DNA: TGTGCCAGCAGCCAAGAGCTACTAGCGGGAGAAGAGACCCAGTACTTC.

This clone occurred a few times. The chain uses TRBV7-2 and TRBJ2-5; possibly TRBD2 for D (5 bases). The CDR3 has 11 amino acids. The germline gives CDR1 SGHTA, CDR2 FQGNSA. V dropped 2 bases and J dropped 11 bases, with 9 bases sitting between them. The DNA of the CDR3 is TGTGCCAGCAGCTTAATGAGGGAGCAGTACTTC. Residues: CASSLMREQYF.

The CDR3 loop is CAISGGGTAYEQYF. The CDR3 bases are TGTGCCATCAGTGGGGGGGGGACGGCCTACGAGCAGTACTTC. The chain uses TRBV10-3 and TRBJ2-7; 7 nucleotides agree with TRBD2. There are 14 residues in the CDR3. The trim removed 4 bases at V and 2 bases at J, leaving 5 bases unmatched. Germline V CDR1 and CDR2: ENHRY, SYGVKD.

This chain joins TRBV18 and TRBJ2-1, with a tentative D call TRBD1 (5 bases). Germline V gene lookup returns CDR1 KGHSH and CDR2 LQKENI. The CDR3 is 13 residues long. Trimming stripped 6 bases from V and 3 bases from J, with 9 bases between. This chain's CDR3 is CASSLDNYNEQFF. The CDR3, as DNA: TGTGCCAGCTCGCTGGACAACTACAATGAGCAGTTCTTC.

DNA of the CDR3: TGTGCCAGCAGCCAACTAGCGGCGAACACCGGGGAGCTGTTTTTT. Translating gives CASSQLAANTGELFF. This rearrangement joins TRBV7-9 to TRBJ2-2; 8 nucleotides agree with TRBD2. The CDR3 is 15 residues long. The J segment lost 0 bases and the V segment lost 5 bases, leaving 2 bases of the junction unmatched. CDR1 is SEHNR, CDR2 FQNEAQ, per germline (reference sequence).

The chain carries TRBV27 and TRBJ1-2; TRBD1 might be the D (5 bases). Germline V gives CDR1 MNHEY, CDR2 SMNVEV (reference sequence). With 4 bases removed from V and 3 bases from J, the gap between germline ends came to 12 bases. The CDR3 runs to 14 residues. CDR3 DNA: TGTGCCAGCAGTTGGGGCATACAGGACTATGGCTACACCTTC. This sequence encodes CASSWGIQDYGYTF.

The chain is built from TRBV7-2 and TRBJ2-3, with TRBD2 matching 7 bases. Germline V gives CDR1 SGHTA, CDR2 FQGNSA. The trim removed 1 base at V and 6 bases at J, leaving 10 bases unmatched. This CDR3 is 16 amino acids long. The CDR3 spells CASSLVNPGGDDTQYF. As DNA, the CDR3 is TGTGCCAGCAGCTTAGTTAATCCGGGAGGTGATGATACGCAGTATTTT.

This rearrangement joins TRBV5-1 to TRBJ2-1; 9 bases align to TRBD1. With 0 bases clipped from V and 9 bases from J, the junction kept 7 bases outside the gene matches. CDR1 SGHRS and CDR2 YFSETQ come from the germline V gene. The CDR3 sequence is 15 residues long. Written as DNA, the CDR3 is TGCGCCAGCAGCTTGGATGGACAGGGGCTCACTGAGCAGTTCTTC. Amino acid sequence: CASSLDGQGLTEQFF.

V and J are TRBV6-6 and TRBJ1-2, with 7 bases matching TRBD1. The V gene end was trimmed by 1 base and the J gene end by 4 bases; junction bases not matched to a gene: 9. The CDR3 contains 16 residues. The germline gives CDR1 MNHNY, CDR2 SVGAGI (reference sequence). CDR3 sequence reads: CASSYFPPGQSYGYTF. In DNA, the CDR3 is TGTGCCAGCAGTTACTTTCCTCCGGGACAGTCCTATGGCTACACCTTC.

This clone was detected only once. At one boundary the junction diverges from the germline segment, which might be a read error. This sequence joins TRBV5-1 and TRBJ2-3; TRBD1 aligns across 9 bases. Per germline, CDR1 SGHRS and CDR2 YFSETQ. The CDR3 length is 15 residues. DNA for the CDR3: TGTGCCAGCAGCTTTGAAGACAGGGGGGCAGATACGCAGTATTTT. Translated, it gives CASSFEDRGADTQYF.

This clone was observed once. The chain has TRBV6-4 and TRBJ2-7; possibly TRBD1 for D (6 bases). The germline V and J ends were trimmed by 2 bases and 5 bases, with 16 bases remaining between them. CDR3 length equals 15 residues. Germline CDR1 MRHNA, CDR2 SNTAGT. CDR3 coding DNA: TGTGCCAGCAGTGACGATCGATTGGCAGGGGACGAGCAGTACTTC. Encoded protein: CASSDDRLAGDEQYF.

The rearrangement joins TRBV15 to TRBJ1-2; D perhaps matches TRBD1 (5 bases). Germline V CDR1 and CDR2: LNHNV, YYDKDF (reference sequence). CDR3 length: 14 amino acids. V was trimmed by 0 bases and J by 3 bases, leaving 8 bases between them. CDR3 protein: CATSRDRVDYGYTF. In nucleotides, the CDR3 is TGTGCCACCAGCAGAGACAGGGTGGACTATGGCTACACCTTC. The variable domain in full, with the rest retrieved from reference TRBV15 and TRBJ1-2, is DAMVIQNPRYQVTQFGKPVTLSCSQTLNHNVMYWYQQKSSQAPKLLFHYYDKDFNNEADTPDNFQSRRPNTSFCFLDIRSPGLGDTAMYLCATSRDRVDYGYTFGSGTRLTVV.

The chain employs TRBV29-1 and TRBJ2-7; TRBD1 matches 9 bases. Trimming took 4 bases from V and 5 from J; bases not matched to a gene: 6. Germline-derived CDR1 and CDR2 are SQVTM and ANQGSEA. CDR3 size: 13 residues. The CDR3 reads CSVGDRVNHEQYF. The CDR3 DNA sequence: TGCAGCGTTGGGGACAGGGTTAACCACGAGCAGTACTTC.